This paragraph covers one TCR beta chain sequence. These data come from a study of technical replicates of blood from a handful of donors. Here immunoSEQ multiplex PCR was the method, and the copy in TCRdb shows in-frame clones only, minus some. The sample has under 95,000 clones, about 94% seen once. The CDR3 length is 16 residues. From germline, CDR1 is LGHNA and CDR2 YNFKEQ. V lost 2 bases to trimming and J lost 5 bases; unmatched junction nucleotides: 4. Sequenced material: T cells isolated from PBMCs. This chain connects TRBV4-2 to TRBJ2-3; 13 bases agree with TRBD2. This clonotype originated in a human donor in good health. As DNA, the CDR3 is TGTGCCAGCAGCCAACAGACTAGCGGGGGGTTAGATACGCAGTATTTT. Encoded protein: CASSQQTSGGLDTQYF.